The 32 T cell receptor beta chains reported below all come from one sample, sequenced in a study of cytomegalovirus exposure and HLA in healthy donors. PCR was performed using 60 Vbeta and 13 Jbeta primers. Generated by immunoSEQ multiplex PCR, the TCRdb table keeps only in-frame clones and is missing some. The sample lists tens of thousands of clones; around 79% were seen once. The sequenced sample consisted of PBMCs. These receptors all stem from a woman aged 40 to 49 in good health and CMV-seropositive.

The rearrangement links TRBV7-1 to TRBJ2-6; 9 nucleotides line up with TRBD1. TRBV7-1 is flagged as an ORF with uncertain function. CDR3 length: 24 amino acids. J gave up 2 bases and V 1 base, and 24 bases lay outside the gene matches. CDR3 coding DNA: TGTGCCAGCAGCTCAGAATACCCGGGACAGGGACCAAACGAGATGAGGGCTGGGGCCAACGTCCTGACTTTC. Translated: CASSSEYPGQGPNEMRAGANVLTF.

The chain has TRBV30 and TRBJ2-1; D is possibly TRBD2 (7 bases). The V and J ends lost 0 bases and 4 bases respectively, with 13 bases between them. Germline V lookup: CDR1 GTSNPN, CDR2 SVGIG (reference sequence). The CDR3 is 15 amino acids. The CDR3 here is CAWSVLGGRYNEQFF. The DNA of the CDR3 is TGTGCCTGGAGTGTACTCGGGGGGCGATACAATGAGCAGTTCTTC.

This clone came up a few times. The same CDR3 arises from other DNA sequences in this sample as well. This sequence joins TRBV6-1 and TRBJ1-4; tentatively, D is TRBD1 (5 bases). The CDR3 loop spans 15 amino acids. V was pared by 6 bases and J by 0 bases, with 11 bases between. Germline CDR1 reads MNHNS; CDR2 reads SASEGT. CDR3 in amino acids: CASSTGPATNEKLFF. In DNA, the CDR3 is TGTGCCAGCAGCACAGGACCTGCAACTAATGAAAAACTGTTTTTT.

CDR3 in amino acids: CASFLSGSVTGELFF. The DNA of the CDR3 is TGTGCCAGCTTCCTTAGCGGGAGCGTCACCGGGGAGCTGTTTTTT. This chain links TRBV28 with TRBJ2-2; 9 bases are a match to TRBD2. J gave up 4 bases and V 8 bases, and 8 bases lay outside the gene matches. The CDR3 length is 15 residues. Germline values: CDR1 MDHEN, CDR2 SYDVKM.

The rearrangement joins TRBV11-3 to TRBJ1-1; D unresolved. Trimming removed 0 bases at V and 8 bases at J, with 7 bases between. Per germline, CDR1 SGHNT and CDR2 YENEEA. This CDR3 region has 12 residues. CDR3 in amino acids: CASSLDGREAFF. CDR3 sequence (DNA): TGTGCCAGCAGCTTAGATGGGAGAGAAGCTTTCTTT.

The V gene is TRBV2, the J gene TRBJ2-2; 10 bases map to TRBD2. The CDR3 totals 14 residues. The junction had 5 bases not matched to a gene; V was cut back by 6 bases and J by 7 bases. Per germline, CDR1 SNHLY and CDR2 FYNNEI. The CDR3, as DNA: TGTGCCAGCAGGCTAGCGGGAGCTGGCGGGGAGCTGTTTTTT. This codes for CASRLAGAGGELFF.

This clone was seen more than once but under ten times. CDR3 nucleotide sequence: TGTGCCAGCAGGGCGGGTACTGAAGCTTTCTTT. Amino acid sequence: CASRAGTEAFF. The chain carries TRBV6-5 and TRBJ1-1; D is unresolved. Germline CDR1 reads MNHEY; CDR2 reads SVGAGI. The V end lost 6 bases, the J end lost 5 bases, and 7 bases lay between the germline ends. This CDR3 has 11 residues.

The gene calls are TRBV27 and TRBJ1-5; no clear D. The V gene lost 3 bases and the J gene lost 6 bases, with 9 bases spanning the gap. CDR3 length: 13 amino acids. Germline V lookup: CDR1 MNHEY, CDR2 SMNVEV (reference sequence). The CDR3 DNA sequence: TGTGCCAGCAGTTTCGGGGAAAGTCAGCCCCAGCATTTT. Protein product: CASSFGESQPQHF.

This clone was found a few times. The chain recombines TRBV7-2 with TRBJ2-1; 9 bases line up with TRBD2. V was clipped by 0 bases and J by 8 bases; unmatched bases: 8. This CDR3 contains 16 residues. The germline V gene has CDR1 SGHTA and CDR2 FQGNSA. The CDR3 nucleotides read TGTGCCAGCAGCTTAGCCGGGACTAGCAGTGTACATGAGCAGTTCTTC. It specifies CASSLAGTSSVHEQFF.

This clone was seen a single time. The rearrangement links TRBV7-8 to TRBJ1-5, with D uncertain. The CDR3 has 16 residues. Per germline, CDR1 SGHVS and CDR2 FQNEAQ. Trimming stripped 2 bases from V and 0 bases from J, with 11 bases between. CDR3 loop: CASSLIGLYSNQPQHF. CDR3 in DNA: TGTGCCAGCAGCTTAATTGGCCTTTATAGCAATCAGCCCCAGCATTTT.

The rearrangement uses TRBV7-3 and TRBJ1-2, with 7 bases identical to TRBD1. The J segment lost 8 bases and the V segment lost 5 bases, leaving 8 bases of the junction unmatched. The CDR3 has 13 amino acids. Per germline, CDR1 SGHTA and CDR2 FQGTGA. The CDR3 DNA reads as TGTGCCAGCAGCCCCACAGGGGATCAAGGCTACACCTTC. Its translation: CASSPTGDQGYTF.

The rearrangement links TRBV19 to TRBJ2-5; the D gene is possibly TRBD2 (6 bases). Trimming removed 4 bases at V and 0 bases at J, with 12 bases between. The germline CDR1 and CDR2 sequences are LNHDA and SQIVND (reference sequence). This CDR3 contains 15 residues. CDR3 sequence: CASSTGTSYQETQYF. The CDR3 nucleotides are TGTGCCAGTAGTACAGGGACTTCGTACCAAGAGACCCAGTACTTC.

The chain joins TRBV12-5 to TRBJ1-1; TRBD1 matches 7 bases. This CDR3 has 12 residues. Germline loops: CDR1 LGHNT, CDR2 FRNRAP. With 3 bases clipped from V and 9 bases from J, the junction kept 4 bases outside the gene matches. The CDR3 sequence is CASGFGGQKAFF. CDR3 sequence (DNA): TGTGCTAGTGGTTTCGGGGGACAGAAAGCTTTCTTT. The complete variable domain, with remaining parts taken from reference TRBV12-5 and TRBJ1-1, reads DARVTQTPRHKVTEMGQEVTMRCQPILGHNTVFWYRQTMMQGLELLAYFRNRAPLDDSGMPKDRFSAEMPDATLATLKIQPSEPRDSAVYFCASGFGGQKAFFGQGTRLTVV.

This clone was recorded a few times. The chain carries TRBV7-8 and TRBJ2-1, with TRBD2 matching 10 bases. The V gene end was trimmed by 5 bases and the J gene end by 9 bases; junction bases not matched to a gene: 7. CDR1 is SGHVS, CDR2 FQNEAQ, per germline. This CDR3 is built from 14 residues. The chain's CDR3 is CASSQVGTSVEQFF. CDR3 nucleotides: TGTGCCAGCAGCCAAGTGGGGACTAGCGTTGAGCAGTTCTTC.

The chain employs TRBV18 and TRBJ1-1; 8 bases map to TRBD1. Germline trimming cut 4 bases from V and 2 bases from J; bases unmatched to any gene: 3. Germline CDR1 and CDR2: KGHSH and LQKENI. The CDR3 sequence is 14 residues long. The CDR3 coding sequence is TGTGCCAGCTCACAACAGGGGGGAAACACTGAAGCTTTCTTT. Residues: CASSQQGGNTEAFF.

The rearrangement uses TRBV19 and TRBJ1-1, with 8 positions matching TRBD1. The CDR3 covers 19 residues. Germline V gives CDR1 LNHDA, CDR2 SQIVND (reference sequence). Trimming removed 3 bases from V and 0 bases from J; junction bases left unmatched: 15. The CDR3 sequence is CASSIARLTGVILNTEAFF. For the CDR3, the DNA is TGTGCCAGTAGTATTGCCCGATTGACAGGGGTCATATTGAACACTGAAGCTTTCTTT.

This clone was recorded only once. This rearrangement joins TRBV2 to TRBJ2-7; 8 bases agree with TRBD2. J gave up 1 base and V 7 bases, and 3 bases lay outside the gene matches. The V gene's germline CDR1 is SNHLY and CDR2 FYNNEI. The CDR3 runs 13 residues. CDR3 DNA sequence: TGTGCCAGCACCGGGGGGGGGTCCTACGAGCAGTACTTC. Encoded protein: CASTGGGSYEQYF. The full variable domain, in which reference TRBV2 and TRBJ2-7 provide the parts outside the CDR3, is EPEVTQTPSHQVTQMGQEVILRCVPISNHLYFYWYRQILGQKVEFLVSFYNNEISEKSEIFDDQFSVERPDGSNFTLKIRSTKLEDSAMYFCASTGGGSYEQYFGPGTRLTVT.

The genes are TRBV30 and TRBJ1-5; 7 bases map to TRBD1. The germline CDR1 and CDR2 sequences are GTSNPN and SVGIG (reference sequence). Germline trimming cut 2 bases from V and 5 bases from J; bases unmatched to any gene: 6. This CDR3 region has 14 residues. As DNA, the CDR3 is TGTGCCTGGAGTCTAACCCAGGGGGATCAGCCCCAGCATTTT. It translates to CAWSLTQGDQPQHF.

The V call is TRBV29-1, the J call TRBJ2-5, with 10 bases aligning to TRBD2. Germline-derived CDR1 and CDR2 are SQVTM and ANQGSEA. The V gene end was trimmed by 6 bases and the J gene end by 4 bases; junction bases not matched to a gene: 8. This CDR3 region has 14 residues. CDR3 region: CSVPSGSGGETQYF. For the CDR3, the DNA is TGCAGCGTACCTAGCGGGAGCGGGGGAGAGACCCAGTACTTC.

The table lists this clone with a few counts. The chain links TRBV6-5 to TRBJ1-2; D might be TRBD1 (6 bases). With 4 bases removed from V and 8 bases from J, the gap between germline ends came to 14 bases. Germline V gene lookup returns CDR1 MNHEY and CDR2 SVGAGI. The CDR3 is 13 residues long. The CDR3 DNA follows: TGTGCCAGCAGTTCCCCCGGGACATGGGGCTACACCTTC. It is translated as CASSSPGTWGYTF.

The rearrangement links TRBV6-1 to TRBJ1-1, with D maybe TRBD1 (6 bases). The V gene's germline CDR1 is MNHNS and CDR2 SASEGT. The CDR3 contains 14 residues. The V gene lost 8 bases and the J gene lost 1 base, with 14 bases spanning the gap. The CDR3 is CASSGSTGNTEAFF. The CDR3 DNA is TGTGCCAGCTCTGGATCGACAGGGAACACTGAAGCTTTCTTT.

The CDR3 here is CASSLGSGTEAFF. CDR3 nucleotides: TGTGCCAGCAGCTTAGGGAGCGGCACTGAAGCTTTCTTT. The chain carries TRBV7-8 and TRBJ1-1, with unresolved D. V was shortened by 1 base and J by 4 bases, with 7 bases between the two germline ends. In germline, CDR1 is SGHVS, CDR2 FQNEAQ. The CDR3 runs 13 residues.

The V and J genes are TRBV7-3 and TRBJ1-1, with D unresolved. This CDR3 contains 13 residues. Trimming took 2 bases from V and 1 from J, leaving 5 bases between them. The germline CDR1 and CDR2 sequences are SGHTA and FQGTGA. In DNA form, the CDR3 reads TGTGCCAGCAGCTTACAGGCGAACACTGAAGCTTTCTTT. Its translation is CASSLQANTEAFF.

The rearrangement links TRBV27 to TRBJ2-1; 8 bases are a match to TRBD2. The V and J ends lost 7 bases and 5 bases, in that order; junction bases with no gene match: 7. CDR3 length: 14 amino acids. Looked up from germline, CDR1 is MNHEY and CDR2 is SMNVEV (reference sequence). The CDR3 DNA follows: TGTGCCAGCAAAGGCGGGAGGCTTAACAATGAGCAGTTCTTC. Translated, it gives CASKGGRLNNEQFF.

The V gene is TRBV25-1, the J gene TRBJ1-1; TRBD1 is a possible D gene (6 bases). The V gene lost 7 bases and the J gene lost 5 bases, with 17 bases spanning the gap. Germline V gene sequence: CDR1 MGHDK, CDR2 SYGVNS. The CDR3 has 14 residues. CDR3 coding DNA: TGTGCCAGCATCAACCAGGGGATAGGAACTGAAGCTTTCTTT. Residues: CASINQGIGTEAFF.

The rearrangement links TRBV7-3 to TRBJ1-1; 9 bases map to TRBD1. Germline CDR1 and CDR2: SGHTA and FQGTGA. J was trimmed by 5 bases and V by 5 bases; bases with no gene match: 3. The CDR3 is 13 residues long. The CDR3 sequence: CASSRQGGTEAFF. The CDR3 region has the DNA TGTGCCAGCAGCCGACAGGGGGGGACTGAAGCTTTCTTT.

The chain links TRBV18 to TRBJ2-7, with D perhaps TRBD2 (5 bases). The CDR3 spans 13 residues. V gave up 0 bases and J gave up 6 bases, with 9 bases separating them. In germline, CDR1 is KGHSH, CDR2 LQKENI. CDR3 DNA sequence: TGTGCCAGCTCACCACCCGCAGGAGGCGAGCAGTACTTC. Translation: CASSPPAGGEQYF.

Worth noting for this clone: This sample includes further DNA sequences coding for the same CDR3. The J gene is TRBJ1-1, the V gene TRBV27; 7 bases agree with TRBD1. Germline lookup yields CDR1 MNHEY and CDR2 SMNVEV (reference sequence). The CDR3 totals 14 residues. Trimming at V came to 5 bases and at J to 4 bases, leaving 7 bases not matched to a gene. This CDR3 is CASSPKQGSTEAFF. CDR3 bases: TGTGCCAGCAGTCCAAAACAGGGGTCCACTGAAGCTTTCTTT.

V gene TRBV11-2 combines with J gene TRBJ1-6; weak D call: TRBD1 (5 bases). The CDR3 loop spans 15 amino acids. V lost 5 bases, J lost 9 bases, and 17 bases lay in between. The V gene's germline CDR1 is SGHAT and CDR2 FQNNGV. The CDR3 loop reads CASSPLGGDGSPLHF. The CDR3 DNA reads TGTGCCAGCAGCCCGTTGGGAGGGGACGGTTCACCCCTCCACTTT.

The chain joins TRBV2 to TRBJ2-7; unclear D gene. V dropped 6 bases and J dropped 6 bases, with 9 bases sitting between them. This CDR3 has 11 amino acids. Germline CDR1 SNHLY, CDR2 FYNNEI. The CDR3 is CASSYASEQYF. The CDR3 DNA reads TGTGCCAGCAGCTACGCCTCCGAGCAGTACTTC.

This clone has only a few counts. The J gene is TRBJ2-5, the V gene TRBV7-2; 7 bases fit TRBD2. This CDR3 has 15 residues. Per the germline V gene, CDR1 is SGHTA and CDR2 is FQGNSA. The junction had 13 bases not matched to a gene; V was cut back by 7 bases and J by 5 bases. For the CDR3, the DNA is TGTGCCAGCACCCCGGGACTATTTGCGGTCGAGACCCAGTACTTC. Its translation is CASTPGLFAVETQYF.

The rearrangement uses TRBV5-1 and TRBJ2-5, with 7 bases matching TRBD2. Trimming at V came to 0 bases and at J to 4 bases, leaving 12 bases not matched to a gene. There are 17 residues in the CDR3. CDR1 and CDR2 from the germline V gene are SGHRS and YFSETQ. CDR3 sequence reads: CASSLATGRTTRETQYF. The CDR3 DNA sequence: TGCGCCAGCAGCTTGGCCACCGGGAGGACCACCAGAGAGACCCAGTACTTC.